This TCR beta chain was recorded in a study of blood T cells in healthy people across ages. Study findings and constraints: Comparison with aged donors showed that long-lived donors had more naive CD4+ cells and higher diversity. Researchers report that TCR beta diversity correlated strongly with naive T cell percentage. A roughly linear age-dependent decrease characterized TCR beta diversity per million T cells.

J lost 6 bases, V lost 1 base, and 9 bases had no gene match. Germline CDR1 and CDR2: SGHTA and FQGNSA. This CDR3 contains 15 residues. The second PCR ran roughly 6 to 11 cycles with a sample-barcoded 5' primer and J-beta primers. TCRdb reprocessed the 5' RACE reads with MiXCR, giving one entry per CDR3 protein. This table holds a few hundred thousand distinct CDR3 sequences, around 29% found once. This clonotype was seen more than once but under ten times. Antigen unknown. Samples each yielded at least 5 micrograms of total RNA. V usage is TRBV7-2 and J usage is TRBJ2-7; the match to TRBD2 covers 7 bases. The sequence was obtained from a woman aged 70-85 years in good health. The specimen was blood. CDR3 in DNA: TGTGCCAGCAGCTTAGTGGACGGGAGCGGGGCCGAGCAGTACTTC. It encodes CASSLVDGSGAEQYF.